The 30 T cell receptor beta chains reported below all come from one sample, sequenced in a study of graft-versus-host responses after intestinal transplantation. Only in-frame clones appear in the TCRdb table, and some are missing; sequencing was by immunoSEQ multiplex PCR. The table includes some 25,000 clones, about 94% detected once. Source: PBMCs, taken around 29 days after intestinal transplant. These receptor sequences come from a human patient who received an intestinal transplant, so some T cells may come from the graft donor.

This clone was seen more than once but under ten times. J is TRBJ2-3 and V is TRBV5-6; TRBD2 agrees at 7 bases. V was pared by 4 bases and J by 6 bases, with 5 bases of the junction left unmatched. The germline V gene encodes CDR1 SGHDT and CDR2 YYEEEE. There are 13 residues in the CDR3. CDR3 coding DNA: TGTGCCAGCAGCCGAGAACTAGCGGATACGCAGTATTTT. This sequence encodes CASSRELADTQYF. The full variable domain, rest sourced from reference TRBV5-6 and TRBJ2-3, is DAGVTQSPTHLIKTRGQQVTLRCSPKSGHDTVSWYQQALGQGPQFIFQYYEEEERQRGNFPDRFSGHQFPNYSSELNVNALLLGDSALYLCASSRELADTQYFGPGTRLTVL.

J is TRBJ1-2 and V is TRBV15; D call uncertain. Trimming took 0 bases from V and 3 from J, leaving 14 bases between them. Germline V CDR1 and CDR2: LNHNV, YYDKDF (reference sequence). The CDR3 runs 16 residues. The CDR3 loop is CATSRDLEMGDYGYTF. CDR3 sequence (DNA): TGTGCCACCAGCAGAGATCTCGAAATGGGTGACTATGGCTACACCTTC.

V usage is TRBV6-1 and J usage is TRBJ2-7, with unresolved D. Germline lookup yields CDR1 MNHNS and CDR2 SASEGT. The V end lost 5 bases, the J end lost 2 bases, and 13 bases lay between the germline ends. The CDR3 is 14 residues long. CDR3 in DNA: TGTGCCAGCAGTATCCGCAGTTCCACCTACGAGCAGTACTTC. It specifies CASSIRSSTYEQYF.

Only one count was recorded for this clone. V is TRBV25-1 and J is TRBJ1-1; D uncertain. The CDR3 is made up of 15 amino acids. CDR1 is MGHDK, CDR2 SYGVNS, per germline. V was shortened by 2 bases and J by 2 bases, with 12 bases between the two germline ends. The CDR3 loop is CASSERRAANTEAFF. The CDR3 region has the DNA TGTGCCAGCAGTGAAAGGCGGGCAGCAAACACTGAAGCTTTCTTT.

The rearrangement joins TRBV7-9 to TRBJ2-1; TRBD2 matches at 10 bases. Germline V gene sequence: CDR1 SEHNR, CDR2 FQNEAQ (reference sequence). The CDR3 is 15 amino acids. V shed 3 bases, J shed 6 bases, and the junction held 5 bases outside the gene matches. The CDR3 bases are TGTGCCAGCAGCTTGGGGACTAGCGCTCGCAATGAGCAGTTCTTC. It yields the protein CASSLGTSARNEQFF.

The CDR3 sequence is CASSQSGDREGETQYF. CDR3 bases: TGTGCCAGCAGTCAATCCGGGGACAGAGAGGGAGAGACCCAGTACTTC. The rearrangement links TRBV27 to TRBJ2-5; 7 bases are a match to TRBD1. The germline V gene encodes CDR1 MNHEY and CDR2 SMNVEV (reference sequence). V was clipped by 5 bases and J by 4 bases; unmatched bases: 13. This CDR3 region has 16 residues.

This sequence joins TRBV4-3 and TRBJ1-4; possibly TRBD1 for D (6 bases). V shed 3 bases and J shed 0 bases, with 8 bases lying between them. From germline, CDR1 is LGHNA and CDR2 YSLEER. CDR3 length equals 15 residues. In DNA, the CDR3 is TGCGCCAGCAGCCAGGACAGTTCAACTAATGAAAAACTGTTTTTT. It is translated as CASSQDSSTNEKLFF.

This chain connects TRBV5-1 to TRBJ2-1, with D perhaps matching TRBD1 (6 bases). Trimming cost V 4 bases and J 6 bases, with 11 bases left between them. This CDR3 has 13 amino acids. CDR1 and CDR2 (germline): SGHRS, YFSETQ. In DNA, the CDR3 is TGCGCCAGCAGCCACTCGGACAGCAATGAGCAGTTCTTC. Protein product: CASSHSDSNEQFF.

This clone has only one observation. The chain has TRBV19 and TRBJ1-2, with D unclear. The germline V and J ends were trimmed by 3 bases and 6 bases, with 8 bases remaining between them. The CDR3 length is 12 residues. Germline values: CDR1 LNHDA, CDR2 SQIVND (reference sequence). DNA of the CDR3: TGTGCCAGTAGTATTGGAGGCGATGGCTACACCTTC. This encodes CASSIGGDGYTF.

The rearrangement links TRBV18 to TRBJ1-2; perhaps TRBD1 as D (5 bases). Trimming pared 2 bases from V and 1 base from J, leaving 14 bases between. Looked up from germline, CDR1 is KGHSH and CDR2 is LQKENI. This CDR3 has 16 amino acids. CDR3 region: CASSPTIGGYNYGYTF. The DNA of the CDR3 is TGTGCCAGCTCACCAACTATCGGGGGATATAACTATGGCTACACCTTC.

The chain recombines TRBV5-8 with TRBJ1-5, with 11 bases fitting TRBD1. The trim removed 6 bases at V and 7 bases at J, leaving 9 bases unmatched. This CDR3 is built from 15 residues. Looked up from germline, CDR1 is SGHTS and CDR2 is YDEGEE. The CDR3 reads CASTPYGTGGQPQHF. The DNA of the CDR3 is TGTGCCAGCACCCCTTACGGGACAGGGGGACAGCCCCAGCATTTT. Using reference TRBV5-8 and TRBJ1-5 for the parts outside the CDR3, the full variable domain is EAGVTQSPTHLIKTRGQQATLRCSPISGHTSVYWYQQALGLGLQFLLWYDEGEERNRGNFPPRFSGRQFPNYSSELNVNALELEDSALYLCASTPYGTGGQPQHFGDGTRLSIL.

This clone was seen a few times. For the CDR3, the DNA is TGTGCCAGCAGTTTAAGGGAAATGGAGAACACTGAAGCTTTCTTT. Protein: CASSLREMENTEAFF. The chain carries TRBV28 and TRBJ1-1; D gene ambiguous. The V gene's germline CDR1 is MDHEN and CDR2 SYDVKM. Trimming pared 2 bases from V and 1 base from J, leaving 11 bases between. The CDR3 is 15 amino acids.

The CDR3 spells CASTDDHTGELFF. CDR3 nucleotide sequence: TGTGCCAGCACCGATGACCACACCGGGGAGCTGTTTTTT. V and J are TRBV9 and TRBJ2-2; D is unclear. With 6 bases removed from V and 3 bases from J, the gap between germline ends came to 9 bases. The CDR3 is 13 residues long. Looked up from germline, CDR1 is SGDLS and CDR2 is YYNGEE.

Only one count was recorded for this clone. This sequence joins TRBV19 and TRBJ1-1; TRBD1 aligns across 8 bases. The V segment lost 2 bases and the J segment 1 base; nucleotides outside the gene matches: 3. Germline V CDR1 and CDR2: LNHDA, SQIVND (reference sequence). The CDR3 contains 15 residues. As DNA, the CDR3 is TGTGCCAGTAGTATACGTGGGACAGGGAACACTGAAGCTTTCTTT. It yields the protein CASSIRGTGNTEAFF.

The chain uses TRBV2 and TRBJ1-1; perhaps TRBD1 as D (5 bases). The V end lost 5 bases, the J end lost 4 bases, and 14 bases lay between the germline ends. This CDR3 is 14 amino acids long. Germline V CDR1 and CDR2: SNHLY, FYNNEI. In DNA form, the CDR3 reads TGTGCCAGCAGTCGAGTGGGGGAGGGCACTGAAGCTTTCTTT. As protein: CASSRVGEGTEAFF.

This chain uses TRBV11-3 with TRBJ2-1, with D possibly being TRBD2 (6 bases). The V end lost 5 bases, the J end lost 6 bases, and 20 bases lay between the germline ends. The germline V gene has CDR1 SGHNT and CDR2 YENEEA. This CDR3 region has 16 residues. The CDR3 reads CASSPHRGGSINEQFF. Here the CDR3 DNA reads TGTGCCAGCAGCCCCCACCGTGGGGGGTCGATCAATGAGCAGTTCTTC.

Only a few counts were recorded for this clone. As DNA, the CDR3 is TGTGCCAGCACCCTAGACCGCCACGCTGGAAACACCATATATTTT. Encoded protein: CASTLDRHAGNTIYF. The J gene is TRBJ1-3, the V gene TRBV5-6; D not certain. CDR1 is SGHDT, CDR2 YYEEEE, per germline. The CDR3 runs 15 residues. V lost 6 bases, J lost 2 bases, and 15 bases lay in between.

The chain combines TRBV25-1 with TRBJ2-7; no clear D. Germline CDR1 is MGHDK and CDR2 is SYGVNS. The CDR3 covers 10 residues. The V end was cut by 8 bases, the J end by 2 bases, with 4 bases between. The CDR3 DNA sequence: TGTGCCAGCGGAGCCTACGAGCAGTACTTC. Translated, it gives CASGAYEQYF.

The CDR3 spells CASSQEYTGDYEQYF. The CDR3 bases are TGCGCCAGCAGCCAAGAATATACGGGGGACTACGAGCAGTACTTC. The chain couples TRBV4-3 to TRBJ2-7; weak D call: TRBD2 (6 bases). The CDR3 spans 15 residues. From germline, CDR1 is LGHNA and CDR2 YSLEER. V dropped 0 bases and J dropped 3 bases, with 12 bases sitting between them.

The chain recombines TRBV5-1 with TRBJ2-1; D uncertain. Germline assignment: CDR1 SGHRS and CDR2 YFSETQ. This CDR3 region has 16 residues. With 0 bases removed from V and 0 bases from J, the gap between germline ends came to 10 bases. Written as DNA, the CDR3 is TGCGCCAGCAGCTTGGAGGGCCTCGGCTCCTACAATGAGCAGTTCTTC. This codes for CASSLEGLGSYNEQFF.

The genes are TRBV4-3 and TRBJ1-1; the D is unclear. The V gene's germline CDR1 is LGHNA and CDR2 YSLEER. This CDR3 is 14 amino acids long. Trimming cost V 1 base and J 3 bases, with 9 bases left between them. DNA of the CDR3: TGCGCCAGCAGCCAAGGAAATGCCCACACTGAAGCTTTCTTT. This translates into CASSQGNAHTEAFF.

The genes are TRBV5-1 and TRBJ1-2, with 7 positions matching TRBD1. The CDR3 has 15 amino acids. V gave up 0 bases and J gave up 8 bases; unmatched junction bases: 10. Germline CDR1 is SGHRS and CDR2 is YFSETQ. The CDR3 bases are TGCGCCAGCAGCTTGGTAGGGGAGGGGGCTGACGGCTACACCTTC. Its protein is CASSLVGEGADGYTF.

CDR3 DNA sequence: TGTGCCAGCAGTTTACTAGCGGGGGGTTTCTACGAGCAGTACTTC. This encodes CASSLLAGGFYEQYF. The chain has TRBV28 and TRBJ2-7; TRBD2 agrees at 11 bases. The CDR3 sequence is 15 residues long. Germline V lookup: CDR1 MDHEN, CDR2 SYDVKM. V was clipped by 2 bases and J by 3 bases; unmatched bases: 3.

The J gene is TRBJ1-2, the V gene TRBV19; D ambiguous. The V end lost 8 bases, the J end lost 3 bases, and 13 bases lay between the germline ends. The CDR3 is 13 residues long. Germline CDR1 LNHDA, CDR2 SQIVND (reference sequence). CDR3 sequence: CASGDGTYYGYTF. The CDR3 coding sequence is TGTGCCAGTGGGGATGGCACATACTATGGCTACACCTTC.

V is TRBV7-9 and J is TRBJ2-5; 15 bases fit TRBD2. The ends lost 5 bases at V and 4 bases at J; junction bases unmatched: 11. The CDR3 runs 18 residues. The V gene's germline CDR1 is SEHNR and CDR2 FQNEAQ (reference sequence). This CDR3 is CASSKGTSGRWASETQYF. The DNA of the CDR3 is TGTGCCAGCAGCAAAGGGACTAGCGGGAGGTGGGCCTCAGAGACCCAGTACTTC.

V is TRBV4-3 and J is TRBJ1-3; 7 bases are shared with TRBD1. The germline gives CDR1 LGHNA, CDR2 YSLEER. The CDR3 spans 15 residues. J was trimmed by 4 bases and V by 8 bases; bases with no gene match: 11. CDR3 sequence: CASAQSDRAGNTIYF. CDR3 in DNA: TGCGCCAGCGCACAATCCGACAGGGCCGGAAACACCATATATTTT.

V gene TRBV6-6 combines with J gene TRBJ2-7; D possibly corresponds to TRBD1 (6 bases). The CDR3 loop spans 13 amino acids. The germline V gene has CDR1 MNHNY and CDR2 SVGAGI (reference sequence). Trimming cost V 5 bases and J 1 base, with 9 bases left between them. The CDR3 nucleotides read TGTGCCAGCAGTCGGACAGATTCCTACGAGCAGTACTTC. Protein product: CASSRTDSYEQYF.

The chain uses TRBV30 and TRBJ2-7; tentatively, D is TRBD1 (6 bases). The CDR3 loop spans 13 amino acids. V was shortened by 2 bases and J by 3 bases, with 11 bases between the two germline ends. CDR1 is GTSNPN and CDR2 is SVGIG in the germline V gene (reference sequence). CDR3 region: CAWSPGQYYEQYF. The CDR3 DNA follows: TGTGCCTGGAGTCCTGGACAGTACTACGAGCAGTACTTC.

This chain uses TRBV9 with TRBJ2-3, with D perhaps matching TRBD2 (6 bases). This CDR3 spans 14 amino acids. Germline CDR1 and CDR2: SGDLS and YYNGEE. Trimming took 0 bases from V and 6 from J, leaving 11 bases between them. The CDR3 reads CASSVGGAPDTQYF. The CDR3 coding sequence is TGTGCCAGCAGCGTAGGCGGGGCGCCGGATACGCAGTATTTT.

The V and J genes are TRBV5-6 and TRBJ1-2; D might be TRBD1 (5 bases). Per the germline V gene, CDR1 is SGHDT and CDR2 is YYEEEE. Trimming took off 6 bases at V and 8 bases at J, with 17 bases between the two ends. The CDR3 loop spans 13 amino acids. The CDR3 here is CASIFGRGVGYTF. In DNA, the CDR3 is TGTGCCAGCATTTTTGGTAGGGGAGTAGGCTACACCTTC.